The rows below give T cell receptor beta chains drawn from one sample of a study of blood T cell repertoires in COVID-19. The protocol was immunoSEQ multiplex PCR, while the TCRdb copy is restricted to in-frame clones and leaves out a portion. The table has 140,000 to 150,000 clones, just under 85% seen once. Source material: PBMCs or T cells enriched from blood (not recorded which). The receptor source for this set is a woman aged 40 to 55 who had recovered from COVID-19. Both conserved end residues are part of each CDR3. The D gene is left open where the match is weak. Size is stated for part of the rows, as once, few or many counts, or as a class when the clone is expanded.

TRBV5-4,-,-,TRBJ1-6,TGTGCCAGCAGCTTGGCCGGGGGTGGGCGTAATTCACCCCTCCACTTT,CASSLAGGGRNSPLHF
TRBV25-1,-,-,TRBJ1-1,TGTGCCAGCAGTGGAAGACAGCACAACACTGAAGCTTTCTTT,CASSGRQHNTEAFF
TRBV13,TRBD1,-,TRBJ1-2,TGTGCCAGCAGCTTAGGCCCGGGACAGCCCTATGGCTACACCTTC,CASSLGPGQPYGYTF
TRBV19,-,-,TRBJ1-1,TGTGCCAGTAGCCTGGGAGGAAACACTGAAGCTTTCTTT,CASSLGGNTEAFF
TRBV5-1,-,-,TRBJ2-3,TGCGCCAGCAGCGTGGAGCGGAGACCAGATACGCAGTATTTT,CASSVERRPDTQYF
TRBV5-1,-,once,TRBJ2-3,TGCGCCAGCAGCCGATCGGGGGGCCTGGATACGCAGTATTTT,CASSRSGGLDTQYF
TRBV29-1,-,few,TRBJ1-2,TGCAGCGCCCAGAGAGGGGAGGCCTATGGCTACACCTTC,CSAQRGEAYGYTF
TRBV19,-,-,TRBJ2-2,TGTGCCAGTAGCTCTAGTGTGATCGGGGAGCTGTTTTTT,CASSSSVIGELFF
TRBV18,-,once,TRBJ2-5,TGTGCCAGCTCCCGCCACCAGGGAGAGACCCAGTACTTC,CASSRHQGETQYF
TRBV3-1/TRBV3-2,-,-,TRBJ2-1,TGTGCCAGCAGCCAAGTCGGAAGAGGCAATGAGCAGTTCTTC,CASSQVGRGNEQFF